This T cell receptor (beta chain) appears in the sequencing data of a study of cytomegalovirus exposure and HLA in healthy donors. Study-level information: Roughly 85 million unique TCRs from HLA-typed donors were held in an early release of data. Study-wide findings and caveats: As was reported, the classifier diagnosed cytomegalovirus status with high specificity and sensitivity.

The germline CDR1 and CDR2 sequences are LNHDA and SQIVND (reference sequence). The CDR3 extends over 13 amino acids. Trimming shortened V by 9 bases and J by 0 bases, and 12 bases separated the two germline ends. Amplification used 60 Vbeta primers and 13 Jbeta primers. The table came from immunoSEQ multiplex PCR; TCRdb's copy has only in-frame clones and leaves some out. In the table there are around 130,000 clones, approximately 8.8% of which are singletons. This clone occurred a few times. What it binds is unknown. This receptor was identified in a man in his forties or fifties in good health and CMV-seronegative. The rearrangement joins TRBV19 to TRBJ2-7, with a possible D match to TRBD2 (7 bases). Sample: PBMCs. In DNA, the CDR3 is TGTGCCAGCGGGGGGCCAGTCTCCTACGAGCAGTACTTC. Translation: CASGGPVSYEQYF.